What follows is one T cell receptor (beta chain) and its context. The table lists this clone with a few counts. Its cognate antigen has yet to be identified. No per-base quality is available; no much larger clone lies one base away. Samples from volunteer blood donors who had recovered from COVID-19 were contributed by a second Seattle source. The collaborating institutions used their own protocols to collect whole blood in K2EDTA tubes. For TCRbeta analysis, collaborators shipped samples in one of three forms: frozen whole blood, isolated PBMCs, or DNA extracted from either of those sample types. From V the trimming removes 7 bases and from J it removes 3 bases, while the gene matches leave 11 bases of the junction unaccounted for. Measured from the cysteine to the phenylalanine, the CDR3 is 15 residues long. Only the CDR3 part of the read is kept: 45 bases, read in frame from the first base. CDR1 and CDR2 are read off the germline V gene (reference sequence) as WNHNN and SYGVQD.

The immunoSEQ Assay, a bias-controlled multiplex PCR, was used to amplify TCRbeta CDR3 regions from genomic DNA. In the original analysis: Nucleated cell counts per sample were estimated from amplification of reference gene primers within the assay. To quantify the absolute abundance of each unique TCRbeta CDR3 rearrangement, sequence reads were collapsed and filtered. Productive Simpson clonality was computed per sample as the square root of Simpson's diversity index over productive rearrangements. What TCRdb holds here is the immuneACCESS table cut down to in-frame rearrangements. Part of the clones is not present; checked against another copy, under half of the missing clones reflect an unresolved V gene, and the others are unexplained. V, J and clone size derive from that table, while D and trimming were established from the DNA sequence. The sample table holds over 150,000 clones, of which about 91% were seen once. Of the sample, roughly 3.9% falls within the top ten clones.

This entry comes from a study of blood T cell repertoires in COVID-19 (dated by TCRdb to 2018 to 2020). Regarding the research as a whole: Collaborator samples came from the United States, Italy and Spain and covered acute and convalescent phases of COVID-19. A freely available public database, intended as a resource for researchers studying the immune response to SARS-CoV-2, is where the repertoires were released. Samples were obtained from the ongoing ImmuneRACE study (first 160 participants) and from approximately 1,200 subjects provided by 6 global collaborators. The material from the prospective study consisted of cDNA or gDNA derived from T cells, B-cell-depleted T cells, or PBMCs. HLA class I and class II types, where available, came from metadata supplied by the sample provider rather than from assay-based typing. A de-identified subject ID, COVID-19 status, age in years and sex were almost always included in the sample metadata. Deeply sampled blood TCRbeta repertoires from subjects exposed to, actively infected with, or recovered from COVID-19 were included in the dataset.

General conclusions and limits of the study: Clinical and demographic metadata were provided uncurated, with the amount varying by source and participant.

The chain is assembled from TRBV10-1 and TRBJ2-7; 8 central nucleotides agree with TRBD1. The sequenced sample consisted of peripheral blood. This clonotype was sampled from a woman in her sixties or seventies who had recovered from COVID-19. This receptor has the CDR3 CASNPPGQEYYEQYF. The DNA sequence is as follows: TGCGCCAGCAATCCCCCGGGACAGGAATACTACGAGCAGTACTTC.